A single sample gave rise to the 19 T cell receptor beta chains below, sequenced in a study of PD-L1 blockade in urothelial cancer. The time point here: pretreatment peripheral blood. Generated by immunoSEQ multiplex PCR, the TCRdb table keeps only in-frame clones and is missing some. The table includes some 43,000 clones, approximately 80% detected once. Here the sequenced sample was PBMCs, taken around atezolizumab (anti-PD-L1) treatment. These receptors came from a man aged 60-69 years with urothelial cancer.

This clone was seen more than once but under ten times. The V and J genes are TRBV7-9 and TRBJ2-7, with 11 positions matching TRBD2. The CDR3 has 15 amino acids. Per germline, CDR1 SEHNR and CDR2 FQNEAQ (reference sequence). The J segment lost 7 bases and the V segment lost 3 bases, leaving 8 bases of the junction unmatched. The CDR3 loop reads CASSFNLAGGSEQYF. CDR3 bases: TGTGCCAGCAGCTTTAACCTAGCGGGAGGTAGTGAGCAGTACTTC.

The chain links TRBV30 to TRBJ2-7; 13 bases agree with TRBD2. The junction had 8 bases not matched to a gene; V was cut back by 3 bases and J by 6 bases. The CDR3 totals 15 residues. Germline CDR1 GTSNPN, CDR2 SVGIG (reference sequence). The CDR3 DNA sequence: TGTGCCTGGAGCACAGGACTAGCGGGAGTGCCCGAGCAGTACTTC. Protein: CAWSTGLAGVPEQYF.

The chain uses TRBV29-1 and TRBJ2-1; a weak D match, TRBD1 (5 bases). This CDR3 has 14 amino acids. Trimming took 1 base from V and 7 from J, leaving 14 bases between them. The germline CDR1 and CDR2 sequences are SQVTM and ANQGSEA. Here the CDR3 reads CSVEGQGFMNEQFF. The CDR3 nucleotides are TGCAGCGTTGAAGGCCAGGGATTCATGAATGAGCAGTTCTTC.

This clone was found a few times. This sequence joins TRBV6-5 and TRBJ2-7; perhaps TRBD2 as D (5 bases). V was pared by 11 bases and J by 3 bases, with 17 bases between. Germline V gene lookup returns CDR1 MNHEY and CDR2 SVGAGI. The CDR3 has 13 amino acids. CDR3 sequence reads: CAPPGVPYYEQYF. In DNA form, the CDR3 reads TGTGCCCCACCCGGGGTACCCTACTACGAGCAGTACTTC.

This clone turned up a few times. This chain joins TRBV4-1 and TRBJ2-3; TRBD2 aligns across 8 bases. This CDR3 has 15 residues. With V trimmed by 1 base and J by 4 bases, 4 bases remained unmatched. Germline CDR1 is MGHRA and CDR2 is YSYEKL. The chain's CDR3 is CASSQGNGGADTQYF. DNA of the CDR3: TGCGCCAGCAGCCAAGGGAACGGGGGGGCAGATACGCAGTATTTT.

The J gene is TRBJ2-7, the V gene TRBV19, with 10 bases fitting TRBD1. The junction had 7 bases not matched to a gene; V was cut back by 5 bases and J by 0 bases. The CDR3 sequence is 16 residues long. CDR1 is LNHDA and CDR2 is SQIVND in the germline V gene (reference sequence). The CDR3 coding sequence is TGTGCCAGTAGTCCCACCGGGACAGGGGCCTCCTACGAGCAGTACTTC. Translating gives CASSPTGTGASYEQYF. Full variable domain (rest looked up from reference TRBV19 and TRBJ2-7): DGGITQSPKYLFRKEGQNVTLSCEQNLNHDAMYWYRQDPGQGLRLIYYSQIVNDFQKGDIAEGYSVSREKKESFPLTVTSAQKNPTAFYLCASSPTGTGASYEQYFGPGTRLTVT.

This chain uses TRBV28 with TRBJ1-1; 8 bases agree with TRBD1. Trimming cost V 4 bases and J 1 base; bases outside gene matches: 5. The CDR3 extends over 15 amino acids. Germline CDR1 and CDR2: MDHEN and SYDVKM. CDR3 amino acids: CASSSYRGSNTEAFF. In DNA form, the CDR3 reads TGTGCCAGCAGTTCTTACAGGGGGTCGAACACTGAAGCTTTCTTT.

A word on this clone: The sample holds other DNA sequences that translate to the same CDR3. This rearrangement joins TRBV7-2 to TRBJ2-2; D might be TRBD2 (6 bases). Germline assignment: CDR1 SGHTA and CDR2 FQGNSA. V shed 5 bases and J shed 6 bases, with 10 bases lying between them. The CDR3 has 13 residues. CDR3 nucleotide sequence: TGTGCCAGCAGCCGTCCGGGGGCCGGGGAGCTGTTTTTT. Protein: CASSRPGAGELFF.

The rearrangement links TRBV5-1 to TRBJ2-5; 9 nucleotides line up with TRBD2. The CDR3 runs 13 residues. V lost 4 bases and J lost 5; bases outside the gene matches: 3. Germline CDR1 is SGHRS and CDR2 is YFSETQ. CDR3: CASSQRGEETQYF. CDR3 DNA sequence: TGCGCCAGCAGCCAGCGGGGGGAGGAGACCCAGTACTTC.

V and J are TRBV5-1 and TRBJ2-1; tentatively, D is TRBD2 (5 bases). V dropped 5 bases and J dropped 6 bases, with 18 bases sitting between them. This CDR3 is built from 15 residues. Germline V gene data show CDR1 as SGHRS and CDR2 as YFSETQ. The CDR3 coding sequence is TGCGCCAGCAGGTTCGGGCAGGCTGGGAGCAATGAGCAGTTCTTC. It yields the protein CASRFGQAGSNEQFF.

This clone was recorded once. The CDR3 sequence is CASSLGQYTEAFF. The CDR3 DNA reads as TGTGCCAGCAGCTTGGGACAATACACTGAAGCTTTCTTT. The V and J genes are TRBV5-4 and TRBJ1-1; D is ambiguous. The V and J ends lost 0 bases and 3 bases respectively, with 6 bases between them. This CDR3 is built from 13 residues. Germline loops: CDR1 SGHNT, CDR2 YYREEE (reference sequence).

The chain employs TRBV4-2 and TRBJ2-3; TRBD2 agrees at 8 bases. CDR1 is LGHNA and CDR2 is YNFKEQ in the germline V gene. V shed 0 bases, J shed 6 bases, and the junction held 8 bases outside the gene matches. The CDR3 length is 16 residues. The CDR3 protein is CASSQDRGGTRDTQYF. Written as DNA, the CDR3 is TGTGCCAGCAGCCAAGATCGGGGGGGGACCCGGGATACGCAGTATTTT.

This clone came up once. The J gene is TRBJ2-5, the V gene TRBV19, with 8 bases aligning to TRBD2. Germline V lookup: CDR1 LNHDA, CDR2 SQIVND (reference sequence). The CDR3 is made up of 13 amino acids. V trimming: 11 bases; J trimming: 2 bases; junction bases outside the gene matches: 7. CDR3 protein: CASGGRVQETQYF. Written as DNA, the CDR3 is TGTGCCTCGGGAGGGCGGGTACAAGAGACCCAGTACTTC.

This chain links TRBV27 with TRBJ2-1; possibly TRBD2 for D (6 bases). The CDR3 spans 18 residues. Trimming removed 5 bases at V and 3 bases at J, with 23 bases between. Germline V gene sequence: CDR1 MNHEY, CDR2 SMNVEV (reference sequence). The CDR3 protein is CASSVPGSGGVRYNEQFF. DNA for the CDR3: TGTGCCAGCAGTGTCCCTGGAAGCGGAGGGGTGCGCTACAATGAGCAGTTCTTC.

This clone has more than one count but fewer than ten. V usage is TRBV28 and J usage is TRBJ1-2; D call uncertain. V gave up 6 bases and J gave up 5 bases, with 13 bases separating them. The CDR3 has 13 residues. In germline, CDR1 is MDHEN, CDR2 SYDVKM. The CDR3, as DNA: TGTGCCAGCAGCCCGCGAGCCCAATATGGCTACACCTTC. This translates into CASSPRAQYGYTF.

The chain uses TRBV15 and TRBJ1-6; 8 bases agree with TRBD1. The V segment lost 4 bases and the J segment 10 bases; nucleotides outside the gene matches: 6. Germline CDR1 reads LNHNV; CDR2 reads YYDKDF (reference sequence). This CDR3 has 14 amino acids. The CDR3 nucleotides are TGTGCCACCAGCACGGACAGGGTACAATCACCCCTCCACTTT. Its translation is CATSTDRVQSPLHF.

This chain links TRBV13 with TRBJ2-3, with D perhaps TRBD2 (6 bases). This CDR3 has 15 residues. V lost 0 bases and J 1 base, leaving 8 bases between the germline ends. Germline V gene data show CDR1 as PRHDT and CDR2 as FYEKMQ (reference sequence). The CDR3 coding sequence is TGTGCCAGCAGCTTAGGTAGCGGCCGCACAGATACGCAGTATTTT. Protein product: CASSLGSGRTDTQYF.

This sequence joins TRBV5-1 and TRBJ2-2; D might be TRBD2 (6 bases). V was cut by 4 bases and J by 1 base, with 11 bases left in between. This CDR3 spans 15 amino acids. Germline V gene data show CDR1 as SGHRS and CDR2 as YFSETQ. The CDR3 coding sequence is TGCGCCAGCAGCACCGGGAGCCTGAACACCGGGGAGCTGTTTTTT. Its translation is CASSTGSLNTGELFF. The variable domain in full, completed from reference TRBV5-1 and TRBJ2-2, reads KAGVTQTPRYLIKTRGQQVTLSCSPISGHRSVSWYQQTPGQGLQFLFEYFSETQRNKGNFPGRFSGRQFSNSRSEMNVSTLELGDSALYLCASSTGSLNTGELFFGEGSRLTVL.

V gene TRBV19 combines with J gene TRBJ1-2, with D perhaps TRBD1 (5 bases). Per the germline V gene, CDR1 is LNHDA and CDR2 is SQIVND (reference sequence). The CDR3 has 16 amino acids. Trimming cost V 3 bases and J 3 bases, with 17 bases left between them. The CDR3: CASSIGRDQWYYGYTF. The CDR3 coding sequence is TGTGCCAGTAGTATCGGCAGGGATCAGTGGTACTATGGCTACACCTTC.